One and the same sample provided the 29 T cell receptor beta chains below, sequenced in a study of human thymus T cells (dated by TCRdb to between 2020 and 2021). Libraries were prepared through the immunoSEQ multiplex PCR assay. TCRdb provides this immuneACCESS table in a form limited to in-frame rearrangements. Some clones are lacking; in checked studies, under half of them reflect an unresolved V gene, and why the rest are absent is not known. The sample contains 54,000 or so clones, 85% to 95% of them found a single time. The leading ten clones occupy less than 7% of the sample. Input material: blood. The source of these receptors is a boy in the first two years of life with a congenital heart defect but otherwise immunologically healthy.

CDR3 DNA sequence: TGTGCCAGCAGTACCCGGGACAGAAGTAAACTGTTTTTT. It yields the protein CASSTRDRSKLFF. The chain uses TRBV6-5 and TRBJ1-4; 7 positions agree with TRBD1. The CDR3 covers 13 residues. Per the germline V gene, CDR1 is MNHEY and CDR2 is SVGAGI. Trimming took 5 bases from V and 11 from J; bases not matched to a gene: 8.

The chain carries TRBV6-1 and TRBJ1-2, with TRBD1 identical over 8 bases. There are 14 residues in the CDR3. With 2 bases clipped from V and 6 bases from J, the junction kept 5 bases outside the gene matches. Germline assignment: CDR1 MNHNS and CDR2 SASEGT. As DNA, the CDR3 is TGTGCCAGCAGTGAACGATGGACAGGGAATGGCTACACCTTC. This encodes CASSERWTGNGYTF.

This clone is a singleton in its sample. The rearrangement links TRBV4-3 to TRBJ2-7, with 14 bases that match TRBD2. Germline CDR1 reads LGHNA; CDR2 reads YSLEER. This CDR3 contains 16 residues. J was trimmed by 4 bases and V by 0 bases; bases with no gene match: 2. CDR3 nucleotide sequence: TGCGCCAGCAGCCAAGATGGGACTAGCGGGGGTTACGAGCAGTACTTC. As protein: CASSQDGTSGGYEQYF.

This clone has only one observation. This chain connects TRBV18 to TRBJ2-7; weak D call: TRBD2 (5 bases). Trimming stripped 5 bases from V and 4 bases from J, with 18 bases between. The germline CDR1 and CDR2 sequences are KGHSH and LQKENI. CDR3 length equals 15 residues. The CDR3 loop reads CASSLGAGGPYEQYF. In DNA, the CDR3 is TGTGCCAGCTCATTGGGTGCGGGTGGACCGTACGAGCAGTACTTC.

V is TRBV5-8 and J is TRBJ2-5, with 11 positions matching TRBD1. V trimming: 4 bases; J trimming: 4 bases; junction bases outside the gene matches: 15. Looked up from germline, CDR1 is SGHTS and CDR2 is YDEGEE. This CDR3 contains 18 residues. CDR3 DNA: TGTGCCAGCAGCCGTATACTGGACAGGGGGCTGGGGCGAGAGACCCAGTACTTC. Encoded protein: CASSRILDRGLGRETQYF.

The V gene is TRBV4-1, the J gene TRBJ2-1; 9 positions agree with TRBD2. This CDR3 is 16 amino acids long. Unmatched junction bases numbered 9, after V lost 8 bases and J lost 1 base. The germline V gene has CDR1 MGHRA and CDR2 YSYEKL. The CDR3 DNA sequence: TGCGCCAGCTCAATGGCGGGAGGGGAGTCCTACAATGAGCAGTTCTTC. It specifies CASSMAGGESYNEQFF.

The chain uses TRBV4-3 and TRBJ2-7, with D possibly being TRBD1 or TRBD2 (5 bases each). The germline V gene has CDR1 LGHNA and CDR2 YSLEER. The V and J ends lost 0 bases and 2 bases respectively, with 8 bases between them. CDR3 length equals 14 residues. CDR3 nucleotides: TGCGCCAGCAGCCAAGACCTGGGGGCCTACGAGCAGTACTTC. Translated, it gives CASSQDLGAYEQYF.

Only a few counts were recorded for this clone. The rearrangement joins TRBV18 to TRBJ1-2, with TRBD1 as a possible D gene (5 bases). Germline V gene data show CDR1 as KGHSH and CDR2 as LQKENI. The CDR3 is 13 amino acids. Trimming cost V 4 bases and J 10 bases, with 16 bases left between them. The CDR3 region is CASSLAPGPSYTF. CDR3 DNA sequence: TGTGCCAGCTCACTGGCCCCAGGGCCGTCCTACACCTTC.

The rearrangement joins TRBV28 to TRBJ2-7; D uncertain. Germline V gene lookup returns CDR1 MDHEN and CDR2 SYDVKM. V lost 2 bases to trimming and J lost 3 bases, with 5 bases between them. CDR3 length: 12 residues. CDR3 bases: TGTGCCAGCAGTTTAGGATTCTACGAGCAGTACTTC. It codes for CASSLGFYEQYF.

The chain couples TRBV30 to TRBJ1-3; D not certain. Between the trimmed V and J ends, which lost 2 bases and 4 bases, there was a span of 18 bases. Per the germline V gene, CDR1 is GTSNPN and CDR2 is SVGIG (reference sequence). This CDR3 is built from 16 residues. The CDR3 DNA sequence: TGTGCCTGGAGTTTATCAATCAGTGGAGGCGGAAACACCATATATTTT. The encoded protein is CAWSLSISGGGNTIYF.

As concerns this clone: An end of the junction does not agree with germline; a read error may underlie this. Within the sample, other DNA sequences also encode this same CDR3. This sequence joins TRBV19 and TRBJ2-3; D could derive from TRBD1 or TRBD2 (5 bases each). CDR3 length: 15 amino acids. CDR1 and CDR2 from the germline V gene are LNHDA and SQIVND (reference sequence). In DNA, the CDR3 is TGTGCTAGTAGTATAGAGGGACCGATTAGAGATACGCAGTATTTT. It translates to CASSIEGPIRDTQYF.

The chain couples TRBV30 to TRBJ1-1; possibly TRBD1 for D (5 bases). V was clipped by 5 bases and J by 4 bases, with 8 bases between them. The CDR3 runs 11 residues. Looked up from germline, CDR1 is GTSNPN and CDR2 is SVGIG (reference sequence). This chain's CDR3 is CAWGQGTEAFF. CDR3 sequence (DNA): TGTGCCTGGGGTCAGGGCACTGAAGCTTTCTTT. Based on the CDR3 plus reference TRBV30 and TRBJ1-1, the full variable domain is SQTIHQWPATLVQPVGSPLSLECTVEGTSNPNLYWYRQAAGRGLQLLFYSVGIGQISSEVPQNLSASRPQDRQFILSSKKLLLSDSGFYLCAWGQGTEAFFGQGTRLTVV.

The chain combines TRBV5-4 with TRBJ1-4, with 7 bases that match TRBD1. In germline, CDR1 is SGHNT, CDR2 YYREEE (reference sequence). With 3 bases clipped from V and 5 bases from J, the junction kept 4 bases outside the gene matches. The CDR3 length is 14 residues. The CDR3 sequence: CASSSRGRNEKLFF. CDR3 DNA sequence: TGTGCCAGCAGCTCCAGGGGGAGAAATGAAAAACTGTTTTTT.

The chain links TRBV14 to TRBJ2-7; weak D call: TRBD1 (6 bases). V lost 1 base and J 4 bases, leaving 14 bases between the germline ends. CDR3 size: 15 residues. Germline V CDR1 and CDR2: SGHDN, FVKESK. The CDR3 DNA reads as TGTGCCAGCAGCCAAGCAGTCAGGGGTTGGTACGAGCAGTACTTC. Its protein is CASSQAVRGWYEQYF.

In DNA, the CDR3 is TGTGCCAGCAGTTTTGGGGGGGCGCTTGGAGGCTACACCTTC. The encoded protein is CASSFGGALGGYTF. The chain is built from TRBV27 and TRBJ1-2; D may be TRBD1 (6 bases). Per the germline V gene, CDR1 is MNHEY and CDR2 is SMNVEV (reference sequence). Trimming shortened V by 3 bases and J by 8 bases, and 16 bases separated the two germline ends. This CDR3 is built from 14 residues.

The chain links TRBV6-4 to TRBJ2-2; 11 bases agree with TRBD2. The CDR3 runs to 17 residues. The trim removed 4 bases at V and 0 bases at J, leaving 4 bases unmatched. The germline V gene has CDR1 MRHNA and CDR2 SNTAGT. CDR3 nucleotide sequence: TGTGCCAGCAGTGTTTTAGCGGGAGGGGCGAACACCGGGGAGCTGTTTTTT. Translating it yields CASSVLAGGANTGELFF.

This clone was seen just once. The chain combines TRBV7-2 with TRBJ2-7; TRBD2 matches 12 bases. V lost 2 bases and J lost 7; bases outside the gene matches: 0. This CDR3 has 13 amino acids. Germline values: CDR1 SGHTA, CDR2 FQGNSA. The CDR3 DNA is TGTGCCAGCAGCTTACTAGCGGGGGGGGAGCAGTACTTC. Translating gives CASSLLAGGEQYF.

The rearrangement uses TRBV20-1 and TRBJ2-5; D unclear. Trimming stripped 3 bases from V and 7 bases from J, with 6 bases between. Germline V gene sequence: CDR1 DFQATT, CDR2 SNEGSKA (reference sequence). The CDR3 contains 10 residues. The CDR3, as DNA: TGCAGTGCTAGTCTAGGGACCCAGTACTTC. Its translation: CSASLGTQYF.

This rearrangement joins TRBV7-9 to TRBJ1-4; no clear D gene. The CDR3 has 15 amino acids. CDR1 is SEHNR and CDR2 is FQNEAQ in the germline V gene (reference sequence). V lost 3 bases to trimming and J lost 5 bases, with 13 bases between them. The CDR3 nucleotides are TGTGCCAGCAGCTTCATGGGAGACCCGAATGAAAAACTGTTTTTT. It translates to CASSFMGDPNEKLFF.

The chain combines TRBV18 with TRBJ1-1, with D uncertain. Germline assignment: CDR1 KGHSH and CDR2 LQKENI. V lost 3 bases and J lost 4, with 6 bases in between. The length of the CDR3 is 12 residues. The CDR3 sequence: CASSPLVTEAFF. CDR3 in DNA: TGTGCCAGCTCACCGCTGGTCACTGAAGCTTTCTTT.

This clone is a singleton in its sample. V is TRBV5-4 and J is TRBJ2-7; D gene ambiguous. Germline V gene data show CDR1 as SGHNT and CDR2 as YYREEE (reference sequence). Trimming pared 3 bases from V and 6 bases from J, leaving 13 bases between. CDR3 size: 13 residues. The CDR3 sequence: CASSSSEVVEQYF. The CDR3 bases are TGTGCCAGCAGCTCGTCAGAAGTAGTCGAGCAGTACTTC.

The chain uses TRBV25-1 and TRBJ2-7; D is unresolved. Germline CDR1 is MGHDK and CDR2 is SYGVNS. CDR3 length equals 12 residues. V lost 6 bases and J lost 5, with 11 bases in between. This CDR3 is CASSSLGNEQYF. Here the CDR3 DNA reads TGTGCCAGCAGCTCTTTGGGGAACGAGCAGTACTTC.

The V and J genes are TRBV11-2 and TRBJ2-5, with D unresolved. Germline V gene sequence: CDR1 SGHAT, CDR2 FQNNGV. The germline V and J ends were trimmed by 1 base and 2 bases, with 2 bases remaining between them. The CDR3 sequence is 12 residues long. CDR3 bases: TGTGCCAGCAGCTTAGGACAAGAGACCCAGTACTTC. Translated: CASSLGQETQYF. Filled out from reference TRBV11-2 and TRBJ2-5, the complete variable domain reads EAGVAQSPRYKIIEKRQSVAFWCNPISGHATLYWYQQILGQGPKLLIQFQNNGVVDDSQLPKDRFSAERLKGVDSTLKIQPAKLEDSAVYLCASSLGQETQYFGPGTRLLVL.

A single count supports this clone. In DNA, the CDR3 is TGTGCCAGCAGCCAACTAGCTCCAGATACGCAGTATTTT. Translated, it gives CASSQLAPDTQYF. This sequence joins TRBV14 and TRBJ2-3, with a tentative D call TRBD2 (5 bases). Trimming left V 2 bases short and J 4 bases short, with 7 bases between. Germline V gene lookup returns CDR1 SGHDN and CDR2 FVKESK. The CDR3 totals 13 residues.

This chain connects TRBV11-2 to TRBJ2-3; TRBD2 might be the D (6 bases). Trimming shortened V by 5 bases and J by 2 bases, and 11 bases separated the two germline ends. CDR1 is SGHAT, CDR2 FQNNGV, per germline. This CDR3 has 14 residues. CDR3 amino acids: CASSPGTSTDTQYF. The CDR3 DNA sequence: TGTGCCAGCAGCCCCGGGACTTCCACAGATACGCAGTATTTT.

This chain connects TRBV28 to TRBJ2-7; D not certain. CDR1 MDHEN and CDR2 SYDVKM come from the germline V gene. The V and J ends lost 3 bases and 5 bases respectively, with 2 bases between them. This CDR3 is built from 10 residues. The CDR3 loop is CASSFNEQYF. CDR3 coding DNA: TGTGCCAGCAGTTTTAACGAGCAGTACTTC.

This sequence joins TRBV4-1 and TRBJ2-2; 8 bases map to TRBD2. V lost 1 base and J lost 9; bases outside the gene matches: 4. CDR3 size: 14 residues. CDR1 and CDR2 from the germline V gene are MGHRA and YSYEKL. CDR3 coding DNA: TGCGCCAGCAGCCAAGTTGGCGGGAGGAGGGAGCTGTTTTTT. Its protein product is CASSQVGGRRELFF.

The J gene is TRBJ2-7, the V gene TRBV20-1, with no clear D. In germline, CDR1 is DFQATT, CDR2 SNEGSKA (reference sequence). Trimming took off 5 bases at V and 12 bases at J, with 11 bases between the two ends. This CDR3 has 9 amino acids. The CDR3 here is CSAAAGPYF. The CDR3 coding sequence is TGCAGTGCTGCCGCCGGACCGTACTTC.

J is TRBJ2-2 and V is TRBV5-3, with 7 positions matching TRBD2. Being an ORF, TRBV5-3 has a function that is uncertain. Germline trimming cut 3 bases from V and 1 base from J; bases unmatched to any gene: 15. This CDR3 is built from 19 residues. The CDR3, as DNA: TGTGCCAGAAGCTCCACTTACCCAGGACTAGACTTGAACACCGGGGAGCTGTTTTTT. Its protein product is CARSSTYPGLDLNTGELFF.